This is a list of T cell receptor beta chains from one sample in a study of OX40 agonist ivuxolimab in advanced cancers. The table came from immunoSEQ multiplex PCR; TCRdb's copy has only in-frame clones and leaves some out. The sample has 65,000 to 95,000 clones, around 82% seen once; the top ten hold roughly 2%. Sequencing was performed on CD4+ or CD8+ T cells sorted from blood, taken in a trial of the OX40 agonist ivuxolimab. The receptor source for this set is an adult with an advanced solid tumor such as melanoma, head and neck, liver or kidney cancer. Each CDR3 is given with its conserved first and last residue. The order of the fields is clone size, D gene, V gene, J gene, CDR3 DNA, CDR3 protein. A D gene is named only where the DNA matches it firmly. Size is stated for part of the rows, as once, few or many counts, or as a class when the clone is expanded.

>NA|NA|TRBV27|TRBJ1-6
TGTGCCAGCAGTTTAAATGGGGGCTCCAATTCACCCCTCCACTTT
CASSLNGGSNSPLHF
>NA|NA|TRBV7-8|TRBJ1-3
TGTGCCAGCAGCTCTAGGGGAAACACCATATATTTT
CASSSRGNTIYF
>medium-sized|NA|TRBV2|TRBJ1-5
TGTGCCAGCACCCCGGACGGACGCAATCAGCCCCAGCATTTT
CASTPDGRNQPQHF
>NA|NA|TRBV4-3|TRBJ2-5
TGCGCCAGCAGCCAAGATTCGCAAAGGACCCAGTACTTC
CASSQDSQRTQYF
>NA|NA|TRBV10-1|TRBJ2-1
TGCGCCAGCCTGGGGGGGCGTATTTCTTTCAATGAGCAGTTCTTC
CASLGGRISFNEQFF
>NA|NA|TRBV28|TRBJ2-7
TGTGCCAGCAGACCTCAGGGGCTGGCTGGAGGGACCTACGAGCAGTACTTC
CASRPQGLAGGTYEQYF
>NA|TRBD1|TRBV28|TRBJ2-7
TGTGCCAGCGGGCAGGGGGTCCACGAGCAGTACTTC
CASGQGVHEQYF
>NA|NA|TRBV9|TRBJ2-2
TGTGCCAGCAGCGTAAGGGCCGGGGAGCTGTTTTTT
CASSVRAGELFF
>NA|TRBD2|TRBV7-9|TRBJ2-2
TGTGCCAGCAGCCCGACTAGCGGATACAACACCGGGGAGCTGTTTTTT
CASSPTSGYNTGELFF
>few|TRBD2|TRBV7-2|TRBJ2-3
TGTGCCAGCAGCTTCCTACTAGCGGGAGGGCGGTCAGATACGCAGTATTTT
CASSFLLAGGRSDTQYF
>NA|NA|TRBV19|TRBJ2-2
TGTGCCAGTAGTGCCCTCGTCGGAGCCGGGGAGCTGTTTTTT
CASSALVGAGELFF
>NA|TRBD2|TRBV5-4|TRBJ2-1
TGTGCCAGCAGCTTGGCCGTGTCCCGCCGACTAGCGGGGGACAATGAGCAGTTCTTC
CASSLAVSRRLAGDNEQFF
>NA|NA|TRBV19|TRBJ2-7
TGTGCCAGTGACGGAGGGGGAAGGGGCAGCGAGCAGTACTTC
CASDGGGRGSEQYF
>NA|TRBD1|TRBV5-4|TRBJ2-5
TGTGCCAGCAGCTCCCGCGGACAGGGGGCGTCAGAGACCCAGTACTTC
CASSSRGQGASETQYF
>NA|NA|TRBV4-3|TRBJ2-1
TGCGCCAGCAGCCGGGAGGTGGGGCCTGTACGGGGTGAGCAGTTCTTC
CASSREVGPVRGEQFF
>once|TRBD2|TRBV5-6|TRBJ2-3
TGTGCCAGCAGCTCACGACTAGCCACAGATACGCAGTATTTT
CASSSRLATDTQYF
>NA|NA|TRBV18|TRBJ2-2
TGTGCCAGCTCACCACCGAAGACGGCAAACACCGGGGAGCTGTTTTTT
CASSPPKTANTGELFF
>NA|TRBD1|TRBV6-5|TRBJ2-7
TGTGCCAGCAGTTACAACAGGGGGGCCTACGAGCAGTACTTC
CASSYNRGAYEQYF
>NA|TRBD2|TRBV27|TRBJ2-2
TGTGCCAGCAGTTTCGGACTAGCGGGAGGGCCCACCGGGGAGCTGTTTTTT
CASSFGLAGGPTGELFF
>NA|NA|TRBV18|TRBJ1-5
TGTGCCAGCGCCGGACAAAGTAGCAATCAGCCCCAGCATTTT
CASAGQSSNQPQHF
>NA|TRBD1|TRBV6-6|TRBJ1-4
TGTGCCAGCAGACGTGCCACAGGGGGCGGAAGTGAAAAACTGTTTTTT
CASRRATGGGSEKLFF
>once|TRBD2|TRBV30|TRBJ2-1
TGTGCCTGGAGTCGGTTAGCGGGATTGGGGAACAATGAGCAGTTCTTC
CAWSRLAGLGNNEQFF
>NA|NA|TRBV19|TRBJ2-5
TGTGCCAGTAGTTCTCGTAAGGCAGGGGAAGAGACCCAGTACTTC
CASSSRKAGEETQYF
>NA|NA|TRBV7-2|TRBJ1-1
TGTGCCAGCAGCTTAGATCGGAACATGAACACTGAAGCTTTCTTT
CASSLDRNMNTEAFF
>NA|NA|TRBV7-9|TRBJ2-1
TGTGCCAGCAGCTTAGGTCAGGGAAACAATGAGCAGTTCTTC
CASSLGQGNNEQFF
>NA|NA|TRBV28|TRBJ2-5
TGTGCCAGCAGTTTGTCCCCCGAAGGGCAAGAGACCCAGTACTTC
CASSLSPEGQETQYF
>NA|NA|TRBV7-2|TRBJ2-7
TGTGCCAGCAGCCTCCAAAGGGGAACGTACGAGCAGTACTTC
CASSLQRGTYEQYF
>NA|NA|TRBV28|TRBJ1-1
TGTGCCAGCAGTTTACCGGGATCCACTGAAGCTTTCTTT
CASSLPGSTEAFF
>NA|TRBD1|TRBV4-1|TRBJ2-2
TGCGCCAGCAGCCTTCGGACAGGGTCGGTGACCGGGGAGCTGTTTTTT
CASSLRTGSVTGELFF
>few|TRBD1|TRBV11-3|TRBJ2-7
TGTGCCAGCAGCTTAGAAGGAGGACAGGGGGCCCGGCAGTACTTC
CASSLEGGQGARQYF
>NA|NA|TRBV7-2|TRBJ2-2
TGTGCCAGCAGCTTAGCGCTGGGGAAAACCCGGGAGCTGTTTTTT
CASSLALGKTRELFF
>NA|TRBD2|TRBV7-2|TRBJ2-3
TGTGCCAGCAGCTTTGCCGGGACTAGGCGCACAGATACGCAGTATTTT
CASSFAGTRRTDTQYF
>NA|NA|TRBV6-5|TRBJ1-1
TGTGCCAGCAGTTACTCGAGAGGCACTGAAGCTTTCTTT
CASSYSRGTEAFF
>NA|NA|TRBV28|TRBJ2-7
TGTGCCAGCAGTTTACTCACCCGGGCCGCCTACTCCTACGAGCAGTACTTC
CASSLLTRAAYSYEQYF
>NA|NA|TRBV11-1|TRBJ2-7
TGTGCCAGCAGCTTCGGGCCGGAAGGCGCGCAGTACTTC
CASSFGPEGAQYF
>NA|TRBD1|TRBV27|TRBJ1-1
TGTGCCAGCACTCGAACAGGGGCCAGGAGTAACACTGAAGCTTTCTTT
CASTRTGARSNTEAFF